This T cell receptor (beta chain) is from a study of early T cells in non-severe SARS-CoV-2 infection. Study in general: The sequenced material was bulk RNA from unsorted whole blood, and its chains were unpaired. The study, taken as a whole, reports: Matching with VDJdb favored anti-spike CD8 responses (missing private and CD4 specificities).

The junction had 7 bases not matched to a gene; V was cut back by 1 base and J by 5 bases. The CDR3 contains 16 residues. Germline V gene sequence: CDR1 LGHDT, CDR2 YNNKEL (reference sequence). Separate cDNA molecules each had unique molecular identifiers attached to them. From the 5' RACE reads, TCRdb called clonotypes with MiXCR, one entry per CDR3 protein. The sample includes roughly 83,000 distinct CDR3 sequences, about 10% of them seen just once. Concerning this clonotype: Its antigen remains unknown.

The TCR originated in an adult who was a healthcare worker with PCR-confirmed SARS-CoV-2 infection or an uninfected control (not recorded which). The chain recombines TRBV3-1 with TRBJ2-5; 10 bases agree with TRBD2. The source material was whole blood, sampled at baseline. The CDR3 bases are TGTGCCAGCAGCCAAGGAACAACTAGCGGGAAGGAGACCCAGTACTTC. Translating gives CASSQGTTSGKETQYF.